Presented here are 13 T cell receptor beta chains from one specimen sequenced in a study of T cell responses to AZD1222 COVID-19 vaccine. Only in-frame clones appear in the TCRdb table, and some are missing; sequencing was by immunoSEQ multiplex PCR. The sample consists of under 150,000 clones, just over 85% of them appearing once. Here the sequenced sample was peripheral blood, taken on day 0 of AZD1222 vaccination. The receptor source for this set is an adult in good health.

This chain uses TRBV13 with TRBJ1-4; the match to TRBD1 covers 8 bases. The CDR3 loop spans 18 amino acids. Looked up from germline, CDR1 is PRHDT and CDR2 is FYEKMQ (reference sequence). V trimming: 5 bases; J trimming: 4 bases; junction bases outside the gene matches: 15. This CDR3 reads CASSTGTGTSIYNEKLFF. The CDR3 DNA is TGTGCCAGCAGCACCGGGACAGGCACCTCGATATATAATGAAAAACTGTTTTTT.

In its sample, this clone was seen once. The genes are TRBV7-3 and TRBJ2-2; D is possibly TRBD1 (5 bases). Trimming removed 2 bases at V and 1 base at J, with 11 bases between. Germline V lookup: CDR1 SGHTA, CDR2 FQGTGA. The CDR3 spans 16 residues. The CDR3 DNA reads as TGTGCCAGCAGCTTATTCCCGCAGGGGAACACCGGGGAGCTGTTTTTT. Its translation: CASSLFPQGNTGELFF.

CDR3 DNA: TGTGCCAGCAACACAGGGGTAGGTGAAAAACTGTTTTTT. As protein: CASNTGVGEKLFF. This chain links TRBV5-5 with TRBJ1-4, with 7 bases matching TRBD1. The CDR3 length is 13 residues. After removal of 6 bases from V and 7 bases from J, the junction contained 6 bases not matched to a gene. Germline V CDR1 and CDR2: SGHKS, YYEKEE (reference sequence).

This clone has only a few counts. V and J are TRBV24-1 and TRBJ1-2; no firm D call. Germline V gene sequence: CDR1 KGHDR, CDR2 SFDVKD. The CDR3 runs to 14 residues. V lost 4 bases to trimming and J lost 6 bases, with 14 bases between them. The chain's CDR3 is CATSDQTAGNGYTF. Written as DNA, the CDR3 is TGTGCCACCAGTGACCAGACCGCGGGGAATGGCTACACCTTC.

CDR3 sequence reads: CSVEVQAGNYGYTF. DNA of the CDR3: TGCAGCGTTGAAGTCCAGGCGGGGAACTATGGCTACACCTTC. The chain has TRBV29-1 and TRBJ1-2; no firm D call. V shed 1 base and J shed 2 bases, with 11 bases lying between them. The CDR3 totals 14 residues. The germline CDR1 and CDR2 sequences are SQVTM and ANQGSEA.

The chain combines TRBV7-2 with TRBJ2-2; the D gene is possibly TRBD1 (6 bases). V was cut by 3 bases and J by 0 bases, with 11 bases left in between. The CDR3 is made up of 16 amino acids. Germline V gene lookup returns CDR1 SGHTA and CDR2 FQGNSA. DNA for the CDR3: TGTGCCAGCAGCTTGGCCGGGACAACGAACACCGGGGAGCTGTTTTTT. Translating it yields CASSLAGTTNTGELFF.

Comments on this clone: The identical CDR3 is also encoded by other nucleotide sequences in the sample. This chain links TRBV12-3 or TRBV12-4 with TRBJ1-5; D unresolved. The CDR3 consists of 13 residues. Trimming shortened V by 3 bases and J by 1 base, and 4 bases separated the two germline ends. CDR3 residues: CASSLESNQPQHF. In DNA, the CDR3 is TGTGCCAGCAGTTTGGAAAGCAATCAGCCCCAGCATTTT.

The chain employs TRBV9 and TRBJ2-2, with no clear D. Germline assignment: CDR1 SGDLS and CDR2 YYNGEE. With 0 bases removed from V and 6 bases from J, the gap between germline ends came to 12 bases. The CDR3 consists of 15 residues. The CDR3 DNA is TGTGCCAGCAGCGTAGTAAGGTCCGGCGCCGGGGAGCTGTTTTTT. Encoded protein: CASSVVRSGAGELFF. The variable domain in full, completed from reference TRBV9 and TRBJ2-2, reads DSGVTQTPKHLITATGQRVTLRCSPRSGDLSVYWYQQSLDQGLQFLIQYYNGEERAKGNILERFSAQQFPDLHSELNLSSLELGDSALYFCASSVVRSGAGELFFGEGSRLTVL.

This clone occurred once. The rearrangement uses TRBV9 and TRBJ2-6; no clear D. This CDR3 spans 15 amino acids. V shed 2 bases and J shed 0 bases, with 6 bases lying between them. The germline gives CDR1 SGDLS, CDR2 YYNGEE. The CDR3 nucleotides read TGTGCCAGCAGCGTCCCCCACTCTGGGGCCAACGTCCTGACTTTC. It encodes CASSVPHSGANVLTF.

The V and J genes are TRBV7-9 and TRBJ1-2; D call uncertain. Trimming removed 1 base from V and 2 bases from J, with 8 bases in between. The germline V gene encodes CDR1 SEHNR and CDR2 FQNEAQ (reference sequence). The CDR3 is 14 residues long. CDR3 protein: CASSLVSVNYGYTF. The CDR3 DNA sequence: TGTGCCAGCAGCTTAGTTTCAGTCAACTATGGCTACACCTTC.

The rearrangement uses TRBV5-1 and TRBJ1-2; no reliable D call. Germline CDR1 and CDR2: SGHRS and YFSETQ. V lost 5 bases to trimming and J lost 2 bases, with 10 bases between them. CDR3 size: 13 residues. CDR3 amino acids: CASSENGNYGYTF. Here the CDR3 DNA reads TGCGCCAGCAGTGAAAACGGAAACTATGGCTACACCTTC.

The chain joins TRBV7-9 to TRBJ2-3; weak D call: TRBD2 (5 bases). V was trimmed by 4 bases and J by 5 bases, leaving 16 bases between them. The CDR3 sequence is 15 residues long. Germline assignment: CDR1 SEHNR and CDR2 FQNEAQ (reference sequence). Written as DNA, the CDR3 is TGTGCCAGCAGCTCCGGGGAGTTGGGCAGAGATACGCAGTATTTT. Amino acids: CASSSGELGRDTQYF.

This clone was detected only a few times. The chain uses TRBV24-1 and TRBJ2-5; D is undetermined. There are 14 residues in the CDR3. Per the germline V gene, CDR1 is KGHDR and CDR2 is SFDVKD. V was pared by 3 bases and J by 0 bases, with 7 bases between. CDR3 protein: CATSDPTDQETQYF. For the CDR3, the DNA is TGTGCCACCAGTGATCCCACAGACCAAGAGACCCAGTACTTC.